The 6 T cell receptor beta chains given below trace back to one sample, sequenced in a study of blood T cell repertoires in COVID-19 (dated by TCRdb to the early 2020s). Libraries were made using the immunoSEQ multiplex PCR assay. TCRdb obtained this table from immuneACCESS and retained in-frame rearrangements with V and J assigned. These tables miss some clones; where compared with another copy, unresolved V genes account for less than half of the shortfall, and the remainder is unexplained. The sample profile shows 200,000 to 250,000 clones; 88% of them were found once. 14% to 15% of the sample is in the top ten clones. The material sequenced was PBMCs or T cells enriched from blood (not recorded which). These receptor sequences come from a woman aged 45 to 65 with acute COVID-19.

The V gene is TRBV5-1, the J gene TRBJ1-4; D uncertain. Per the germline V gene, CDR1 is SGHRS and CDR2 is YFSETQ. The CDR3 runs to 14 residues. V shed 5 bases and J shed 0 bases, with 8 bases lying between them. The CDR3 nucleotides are TGCGCCAGCAGGCAACAAACAACTAATGAAAAACTGTTTTTT. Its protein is CASRQQTTNEKLFF.

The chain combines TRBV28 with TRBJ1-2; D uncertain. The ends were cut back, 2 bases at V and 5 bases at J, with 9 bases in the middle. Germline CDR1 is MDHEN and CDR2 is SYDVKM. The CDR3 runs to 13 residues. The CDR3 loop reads CASSLDTDYGYTF. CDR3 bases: TGTGCCAGCAGTTTAGACACAGATTATGGCTACACCTTC.

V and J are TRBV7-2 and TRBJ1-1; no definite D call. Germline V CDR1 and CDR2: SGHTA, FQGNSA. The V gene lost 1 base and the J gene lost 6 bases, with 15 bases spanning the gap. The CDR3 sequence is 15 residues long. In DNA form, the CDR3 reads TGTGCCAGCAGCTTAGGCCACCTGAGTCTTTCTGAAGCTTTCTTT. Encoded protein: CASSLGHLSLSEAFF.

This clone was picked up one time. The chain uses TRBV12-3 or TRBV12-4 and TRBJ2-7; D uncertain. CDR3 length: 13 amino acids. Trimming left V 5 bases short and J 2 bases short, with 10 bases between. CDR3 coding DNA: TGTGCCAGCAGTCCACACACTACCTACGAGCAGTACTTC. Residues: CASSPHTTYEQYF.

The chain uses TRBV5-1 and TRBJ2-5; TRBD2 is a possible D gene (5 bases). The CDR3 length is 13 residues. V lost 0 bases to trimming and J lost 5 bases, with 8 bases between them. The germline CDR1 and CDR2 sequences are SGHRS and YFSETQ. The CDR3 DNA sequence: TGCGCCAGCAGCTTGGCGGGGTCGGAGACCCAGTACTTC. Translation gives CASSLAGSETQYF.

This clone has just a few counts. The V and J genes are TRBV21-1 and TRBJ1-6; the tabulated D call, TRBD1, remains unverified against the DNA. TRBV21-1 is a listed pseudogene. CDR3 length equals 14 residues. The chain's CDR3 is CASSVGQRNSALHF. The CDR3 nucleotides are TGTGCCAGCAGCGTTGGACAGAGGAATTCGGCCCTCCACTTT.